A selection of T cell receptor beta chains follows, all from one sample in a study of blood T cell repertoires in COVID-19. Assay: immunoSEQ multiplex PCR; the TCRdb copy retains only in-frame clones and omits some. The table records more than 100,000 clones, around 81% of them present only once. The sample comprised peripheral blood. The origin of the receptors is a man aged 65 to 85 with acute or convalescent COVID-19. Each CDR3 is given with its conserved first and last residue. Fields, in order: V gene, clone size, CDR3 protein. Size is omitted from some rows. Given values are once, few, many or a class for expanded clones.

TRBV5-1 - CASSLQPSDGGGYTF
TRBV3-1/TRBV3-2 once CAGSTGERNTGELFF
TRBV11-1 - CASSPRTGRHEKLFF
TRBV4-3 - CASSQSPDRNTEAFF
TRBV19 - CASSMPRGRDGYTF
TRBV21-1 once CASSITGISGTEAFF
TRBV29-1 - CSVEMASGGRGDTQYF
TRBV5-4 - CASSLAVNRGLTEAFF
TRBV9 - CASSVETGGNYGYTF
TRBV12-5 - CASGLNSGGKETQYF
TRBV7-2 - CASSLAGVQETQYF
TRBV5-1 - CASSLGPTGAHQPQHF
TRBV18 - CASSVPGHKNTEAFF
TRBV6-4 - CASRPAGGDYGYTF
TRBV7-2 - CASSWGLRNTEAFF
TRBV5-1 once CASSPDRGNQPQHF
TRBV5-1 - CASSLVGAYTDTQYF
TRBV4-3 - CASSHVQGAGYTF
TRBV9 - CASSPYGDSGNTIYF
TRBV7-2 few CASSLVAGKEQYF
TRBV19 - CASRPGGGAQNTEAFF
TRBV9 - CASSVSGKSTEAFF
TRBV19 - CASMLAGFTGELFF
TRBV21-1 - CASSKSPSRGGDEKLFF
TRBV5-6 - CASSLAGGADEKLFF
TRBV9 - CASSASPGGWGYNEQFF
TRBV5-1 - CASSLDSGGSQPQHF
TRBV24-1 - CATSDASSGAQETQYF
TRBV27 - CASRTYLAGGQETQYF
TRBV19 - CASSIQVGETQYF
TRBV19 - CASNPSGSPYNEQFF
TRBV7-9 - CASSLASTGELFF
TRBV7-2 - CASSLPQRFAEAFF
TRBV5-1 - CASSLAGMRTEAFF
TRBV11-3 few CASSLPQQGPSNSPLHF
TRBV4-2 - CASSQVAGGGSYEQYF